These 6 T cell receptor beta chains were sequenced from one sample in a study of blood T cells in healthy people across ages (dated by TCRdb to between 2014 and 2017). The library relied on 5' RACE. The sequencer was an Illumina HiSeq 2500. The second PCR ran for about 7 to 11 cycles and used a J-beta primer mix along with a sample-barcoded 5' primer. TCRdb trimmed public reads at Q25 via fastp, called clones via MiXCR and kept in-frame beta chains. Under each unique CDR3 protein, matching rows form one entry showing the most common genes and DNA. Here the sample has some 640,000 distinct CDR3 sequences; around 31% occur a single time. Approximately 14% of the sample goes to the ten largest clones. Sequencing input: blood. These receptors originate from a woman older than 75 in good health.

The chain combines TRBV7-9 with TRBJ1-1, with D possibly TRBD1 on 5 matching bases. CDR3 length: 15 amino acids. Trimming shortened V by 4 bases and J by 0 bases, and 12 bases separated the two germline ends. Germline CDR1 is SEHNR and CDR2 is FQNEAQ (reference sequence). The CDR3 loop is CASSSRAGVNTEAFF. Here the CDR3 DNA reads TGTGCCAGCAGCTCGAGGGCGGGGGTGAACACTGAAGCTTTCTTT.

The genes are TRBV5-1 and TRBJ2-5, with 7 nucleotides matching TRBD2. Germline lookup yields CDR1 SGHRS and CDR2 YFSETQ. The junction had 10 bases not matched to a gene; V was cut back by 5 bases and J by 9 bases. The CDR3 has 13 amino acids. As DNA, the CDR3 is TGCGCCAGCAGGGGGGGGTTCAATCAGCCCCAGTACTTC. Amino acids: CASRGGFNQPQYF.

This clonotype has just a few counts. The chain employs TRBV9 and TRBJ2-1, with 9 bases matching TRBD2. Germline V gene lookup returns CDR1 SGDLS and CDR2 YYNGEE. With V trimmed by 3 bases and J by 6 bases, 13 bases remained unmatched. This CDR3 contains 17 residues. The DNA of the CDR3 is TGTGCCAGCAGCGCACCCGCTAGCGGGGCAAGGGGCAATGAGCAGTTCTTC. The encoded protein is CASSAPASGARGNEQFF.

Note on this clonotype: This may arise from a read error, as a much more abundant clone is one base away. V and J are TRBV3-1 and TRBJ2-1; 7 bases are a match to TRBD2. The CDR3 length is 16 residues. Germline-derived CDR1 and CDR2 are LGHDT and YNNKEL (reference sequence). V gave up 8 bases and J gave up 0 bases; unmatched junction bases: 10. The CDR3 loop reads CASRLSGISSYNEQFF. CDR3 DNA sequence: TGTGCCAGCCGCCTAAGCGGGATAAGCTCCTACAATGAGCAGTTCTTC.

This chain joins TRBV12-3 or TRBV12-4 and TRBJ1-6; no clear D. V lost 6 bases and J 10 bases, leaving 16 bases between the germline ends. CDR3 length equals 14 residues. The CDR3 loop reads CASSADRTGSPLHF. CDR3 coding DNA: TGTGCCAGCAGCGCCGACCGGACTGGGTCACCCCTCCACTTT.

The chain couples TRBV3-1 to TRBJ2-5, with 11 positions matching TRBD2. Judging by the DNA end, TRBJ2-7 fits better; the J call may be wrong. Germline loops: CDR1 LGHDT, CDR2 YNNKEL (reference sequence). This CDR3 has 14 residues. The CDR3 loop is CASSQVAGGIEQYF. The DNA of the CDR3 is TGTGCCAGCAGCCAAGTAGCGGGAGGGATCGAGCAGTACTTC.